A selection of T cell receptor beta chains follows, all from one sample in a study of CD8 T cells in Susac syndrome. TCRdb reprocessed the immunoSEQ multiplex PCR reads with MiXCR, giving one entry per CDR3 protein. The table has under 200,000 distinct CDR3 sequences, about 94% seen once; the top ten hold about 0.1%. Input material: CD4+ T cells from PBMCs. Receptor source: a human donor in good health. Both conserved end residues are part of each CDR3. A D gene is named only where the DNA matches it firmly. Clone size is stated in some rows and not others, as once, few, many or a class when expanded.

TRBV5-1	TRBJ1-1	-	-	CASSLGPRVGGVTEAFF	TGCGCCAGCAGCTTGGGGCCCAGGGTGGGTGGGGTCACTGAAGCTTTCTTT
TRBV7-8	TRBJ2-5	-	-	CASSLTPGTIRQETQYF	TGTGCCAGCAGCTTAACCCCAGGGACCATAAGGCAAGAGACCCAGTACTTC
TRBV5-1	TRBJ2-2	few	-	CASRLGSNTGELFF	TGCGCCAGCAGACTGGGGTCGAACACCGGGGAGCTGTTTTTT
TRBV19	TRBJ2-7	-	TRBD1	CASSTYRGLSYEQYF	TGTGCCAGTAGTACCTACAGGGGGCTGTCCTACGAGCAGTACTTC
TRBV18	TRBJ1-3	-	-	CASSPRRDGNTIYF	TGTGCCAGCTCACCACGAAGGGACGGAAACACCATATATTTT
TRBV19	TRBJ2-5	-	-	CASSIWGIQETQYF	TGTGCCAGTAGTATATGGGGGATCCAAGAGACCCAGTACTTC
TRBV5-6	TRBJ2-7	-	TRBD1	CASSLPGQGYEQYF	TGTGCCAGCAGCTTGCCGGGACAGGGTTACGAGCAGTACTTC
TRBV7-9	TRBJ2-2	-	-	CASSRLIPNTGELFF	TGTGCCAGCAGCCGACTGATCCCGAACACCGGGGAGCTGTTTTTT
TRBV29-1	TRBJ2-3	-	-	CSVDTFTDTQYF	TGCAGCGTTGATACCTTCACAGATACGCAGTATTTT
TRBV5-1	TRBJ2-3	-	-	CASGTRSRAAADTQYF	TGCGCCAGCGGAACACGGTCGCGGGCTGCCGCAGATACGCAGTATTTT
TRBV12-3/TRBV12-4	TRBJ2-2	-	-	CASQLGGANTGELFF	TGTGCCAGCCAGTTAGGTGGGGCCAACACCGGGGAGCTGTTTTTT
TRBV19	TRBJ2-5	-	-	CASSIGGTGAQETQYF	TGTGCCAGTAGTATAGGGGGAACCGGCGCCCAAGAGACCCAGTACTTC